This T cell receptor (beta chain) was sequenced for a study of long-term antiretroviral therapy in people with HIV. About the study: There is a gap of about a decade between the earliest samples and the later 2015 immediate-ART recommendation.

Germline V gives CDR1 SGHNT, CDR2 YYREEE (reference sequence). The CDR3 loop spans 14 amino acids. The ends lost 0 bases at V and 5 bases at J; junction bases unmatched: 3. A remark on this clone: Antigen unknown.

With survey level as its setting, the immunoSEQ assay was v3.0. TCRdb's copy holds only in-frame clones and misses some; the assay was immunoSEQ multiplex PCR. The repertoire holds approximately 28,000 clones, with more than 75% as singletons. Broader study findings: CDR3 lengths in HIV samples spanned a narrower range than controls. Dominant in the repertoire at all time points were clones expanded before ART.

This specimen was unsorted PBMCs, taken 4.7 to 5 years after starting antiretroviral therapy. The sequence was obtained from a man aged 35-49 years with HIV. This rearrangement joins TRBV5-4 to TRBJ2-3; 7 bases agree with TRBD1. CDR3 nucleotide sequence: TGTGCCAGCAGCTTGGGGCAGGGGGAAGATACGCAGTATTTT. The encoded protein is CASSLGQGEDTQYF.